This T cell receptor (beta chain) is from a study of blood T cell repertoires in COVID-19. Study at large: PBMCs, B-cell-depleted T cells, or T cells were the source of the cDNA or gDNA that made up the material.

Repertoires were generated with immunoSEQ multiplex PCR, while TCRdb's copy carries only in-frame clones and drops some. The sample holds 220,000 or so clones, 85% to 90% seen once. Germline CDR1 reads MNHEY; CDR2 reads SVGAGI. V was cut by 0 bases and J by 13 bases, with 15 bases left in between. This CDR3 has 14 residues. The sequence came from a man aged 25 to 45 who had been exposed to COVID-19. Sequenced material: PBMCs or T cells enriched from blood (not recorded which). The rearrangement uses TRBV6-5 and TRBJ1-4; D remains ambiguous. For the CDR3, the DNA is TGTGCCAGCAGTTACTCGATTCCGCCACTCCGACTGTTTTTT. Residues: CASSYSIPPLRLFF.